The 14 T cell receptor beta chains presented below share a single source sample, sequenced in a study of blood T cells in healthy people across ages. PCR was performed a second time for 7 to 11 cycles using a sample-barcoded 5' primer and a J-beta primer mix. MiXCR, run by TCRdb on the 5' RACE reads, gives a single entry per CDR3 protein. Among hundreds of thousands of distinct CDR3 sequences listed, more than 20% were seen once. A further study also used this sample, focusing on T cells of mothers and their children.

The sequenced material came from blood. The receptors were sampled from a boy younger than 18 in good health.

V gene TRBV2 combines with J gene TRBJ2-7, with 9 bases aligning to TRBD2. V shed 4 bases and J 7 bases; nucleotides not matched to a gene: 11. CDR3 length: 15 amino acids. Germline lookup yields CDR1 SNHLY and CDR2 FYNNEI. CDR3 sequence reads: CASSVGVAGVGEQYF. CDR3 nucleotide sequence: TGTGCCAGCAGTGTTGGTGTAGCGGGGGTCGGGGAGCAGTACTTC.

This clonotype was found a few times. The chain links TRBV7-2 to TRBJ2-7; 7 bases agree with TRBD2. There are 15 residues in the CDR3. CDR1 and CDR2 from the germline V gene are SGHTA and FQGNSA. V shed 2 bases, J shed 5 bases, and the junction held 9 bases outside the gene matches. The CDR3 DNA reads TGTGCCAGCAGCTTACGGAGCGGGGTCTCTGACGAGCAGTACTTC. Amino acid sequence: CASSLRSGVSDEQYF. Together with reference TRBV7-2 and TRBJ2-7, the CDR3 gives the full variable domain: GAGVSQSPSNKVTEKGKDVELRCDPISGHTALYWYRQSLGQGLEFLIYFQGNSAPDKSGLPSDRFSAERTGGSVSTLTIQRTQQEDSAVYLCASSLRSGVSDEQYFGPGTRLTVT.

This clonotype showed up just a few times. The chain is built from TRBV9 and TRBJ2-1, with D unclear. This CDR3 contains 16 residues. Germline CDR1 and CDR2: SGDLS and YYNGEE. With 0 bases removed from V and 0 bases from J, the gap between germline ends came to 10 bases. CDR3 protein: CASSVAWVGSYNEQFF. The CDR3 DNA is TGTGCCAGCAGCGTAGCTTGGGTTGGCTCCTACAATGAGCAGTTCTTC. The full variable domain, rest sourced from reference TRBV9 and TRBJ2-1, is DSGVTQTPKHLITATGQRVTLRCSPRSGDLSVYWYQQSLDQGLQFLIQYYNGEERAKGNILERFSAQQFPDLHSELNLSSLELGDSALYFCASSVAWVGSYNEQFFGPGTRLTVL.

The CDR3 here is CSYGQGNTEAFF. The DNA of the CDR3 is TGCAGCTACGGACAGGGGAACACTGAAGCTTTCTTT. The chain uses TRBV29-1 and TRBJ1-1, with 8 bases aligning to TRBD1. Germline CDR1 reads SQVTM; CDR2 reads ANQGSEA. The CDR3 runs to 12 residues. The V segment lost 8 bases and the J segment 1 base; nucleotides outside the gene matches: 3.

The CDR3 spells CSARDKRGVGQFF. As DNA, the CDR3 is TGCAGTGCTAGAGATAAGCGGGGAGTAGGGCAGTTCTTC. This chain connects TRBV20-1 to TRBJ2-1, with 7 bases fitting TRBD2. Trimming removed 0 bases from V and 12 bases from J; junction bases left unmatched: 8. This CDR3 region has 13 residues. Germline V gene sequence: CDR1 DFQATT, CDR2 SNEGSKA (reference sequence).

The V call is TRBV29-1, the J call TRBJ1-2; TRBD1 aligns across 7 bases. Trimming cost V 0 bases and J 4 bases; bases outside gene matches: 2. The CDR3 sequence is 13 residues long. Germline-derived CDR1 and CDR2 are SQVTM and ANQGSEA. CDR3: CSVEDRDSYGYTF. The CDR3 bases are TGCAGCGTTGAAGACCGGGACAGCTATGGCTACACCTTC.

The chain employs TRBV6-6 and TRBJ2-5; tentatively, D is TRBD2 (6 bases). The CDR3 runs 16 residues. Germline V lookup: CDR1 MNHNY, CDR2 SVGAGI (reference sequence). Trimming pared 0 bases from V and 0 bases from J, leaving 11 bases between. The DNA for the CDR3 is TGTGCCAGCAGTTACTCGCGGGACTTGTACCAAGAGACCCAGTACTTC. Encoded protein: CASSYSRDLYQETQYF.

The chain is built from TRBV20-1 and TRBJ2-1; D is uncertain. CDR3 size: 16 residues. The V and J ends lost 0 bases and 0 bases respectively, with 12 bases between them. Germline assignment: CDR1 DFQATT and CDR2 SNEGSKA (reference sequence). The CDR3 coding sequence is TGCAGTGCTAGAGATGTCGCGGCCAGCTCCTACAATGAGCAGTTCTTC. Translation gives CSARDVAASSYNEQFF.

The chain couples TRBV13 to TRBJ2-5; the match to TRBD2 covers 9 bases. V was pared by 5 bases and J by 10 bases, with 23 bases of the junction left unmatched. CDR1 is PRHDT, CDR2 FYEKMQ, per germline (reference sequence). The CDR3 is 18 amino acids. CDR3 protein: CASSPSALAGVGSYDQYF. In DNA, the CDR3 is TGTGCCAGCAGCCCTAGTGCACTAGCGGGCGTCGGCTCCTACGACCAGTACTTC.

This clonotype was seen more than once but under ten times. CDR3: CASSSDRQYQPQHF. Written as DNA, the CDR3 is TGTGCCAGCAGCTCGGACAGGCAATATCAGCCCCAGCATTTT. V and J are TRBV7-2 and TRBJ1-5; 7 bases are a match to TRBD1. Looked up from germline, CDR1 is SGHTA and CDR2 is FQGNSA. The CDR3 sequence is 14 residues long. The ends lost 4 bases at V and 5 bases at J; junction bases unmatched: 5.

The CDR3 reads CASTETGALYNEQFF. The CDR3 region has the DNA TGCGCCAGCACCGAGACAGGGGCGCTGTACAATGAGCAGTTCTTC. The chain is built from TRBV5-1 and TRBJ2-1; 8 bases fit TRBD1. Germline V gene sequence: CDR1 SGHRS, CDR2 YFSETQ. The CDR3 is 15 amino acids. Losses at the gene ends were 6 bases for V and 4 bases for J; bases not matched to a gene: 9.

CDR3 in amino acids: CASSDYRRSGYTF. CDR3 nucleotides: TGCGCCAGCAGTGATTATCGGAGGTCGGGCTACACCTTC. The chain carries TRBV10-2 and TRBJ1-2; D unclear. The CDR3 runs 13 residues. The germline V gene has CDR1 WSHSY and CDR2 SAAADI. The V gene lost 3 bases and the J gene lost 8 bases, with 13 bases spanning the gap.

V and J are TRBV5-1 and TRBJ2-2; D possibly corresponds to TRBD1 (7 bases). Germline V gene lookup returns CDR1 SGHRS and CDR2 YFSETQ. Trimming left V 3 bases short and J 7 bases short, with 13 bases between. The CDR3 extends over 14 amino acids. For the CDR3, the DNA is TGCGCCAGCAGCTCGAACAGGGGAGGCGGGGAGCTGTTTTTT. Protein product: CASSSNRGGGELFF. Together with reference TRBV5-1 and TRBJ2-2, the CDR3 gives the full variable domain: KAGVTQTPRYLIKTRGQQVTLSCSPISGHRSVSWYQQTPGQGLQFLFEYFSETQRNKGNFPGRFSGRQFSNSRSEMNVSTLELGDSALYLCASSSNRGGGELFFGEGSRLTVL.

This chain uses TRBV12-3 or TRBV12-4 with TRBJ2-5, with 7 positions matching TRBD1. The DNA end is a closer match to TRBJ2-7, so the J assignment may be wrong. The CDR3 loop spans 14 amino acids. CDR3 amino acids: CASSDRDFSYEQYF. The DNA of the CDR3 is TGTGCCAGCAGCGACAGGGATTTCTCCTACGAGCAGTACTTC.